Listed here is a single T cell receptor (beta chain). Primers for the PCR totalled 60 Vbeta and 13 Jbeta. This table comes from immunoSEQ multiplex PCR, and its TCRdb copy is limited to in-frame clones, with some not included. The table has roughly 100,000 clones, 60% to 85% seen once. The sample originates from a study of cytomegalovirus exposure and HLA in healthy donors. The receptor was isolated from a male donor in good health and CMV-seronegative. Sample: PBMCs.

For the CDR3, the DNA is TGTGCCAGCAGCGACGACAGGAGTGGGGACTATGGCTACACCTTC. Translated: CASSDDRSGDYGYTF. The chain carries TRBV2 and TRBJ1-2, with D possibly matching TRBD1 (6 bases). The ends were cut back, 6 bases at V and 3 bases at J, with 17 bases in the middle. Germline V CDR1 and CDR2: SNHLY, FYNNEI. The CDR3 covers 15 residues.